The 27 T cell receptor beta chains in this list originate from one sample, sequenced in a study of blood T cell repertoires in COVID-19. Some clones are missing from TCRdb's copy, which holds only in-frame ones; the method was immunoSEQ multiplex PCR. The table lists 60,000 or so clones, over 80% of them singletons. The specimen sequenced was peripheral blood. These receptors came from a young man with COVID-19, enrolled during active disease.

This chain uses TRBV19 with TRBJ1-5; 10 bases align to TRBD1. This CDR3 comprises 16 residues. Trimming took 8 bases from V and 3 from J; bases not matched to a gene: 10. CDR1 is LNHDA, CDR2 SQIVND, per germline (reference sequence). CDR3 protein: CASLARDRGDNQPQHF. The CDR3 nucleotides are TGTGCCAGTTTGGCCCGGGACAGGGGAGACAATCAGCCCCAGCATTTT.

The chain joins TRBV30 to TRBJ1-2; the match to TRBD1 covers 7 bases. V lost 0 bases to trimming and J lost 8 bases; unmatched junction nucleotides: 6. CDR3 length equals 13 residues. Germline-derived CDR1 and CDR2 are GTSNPN and SVGIG (reference sequence). The CDR3 protein is CAWSVQGSRGYTF. The CDR3, as DNA: TGTGCCTGGAGTGTACAGGGGTCCAGAGGCTACACCTTC.

The DNA of the CDR3 is TGTGCCAGCAGCCTACCCGACGAGGCAAGTCAGCAGTATTTT. It encodes CASSLPDEASQQYF. The V and J genes are TRBV6-6 and TRBJ2-3; no clear D gene. Germline V gives CDR1 MNHNY, CDR2 SVGAGI (reference sequence). The CDR3 spans 14 residues. Trimming pared 6 bases from V and 11 bases from J, leaving 21 bases between.

The chain recombines TRBV29-1 with TRBJ1-1, with D hard to call. In germline, CDR1 is SQVTM, CDR2 ANQGSEA. CDR3 length: 11 amino acids. V dropped 4 bases and J dropped 2 bases, with 5 bases sitting between them. For the CDR3, the DNA is TGCAGCGTTGGTCTAAACACTGAAGCTTTCTTT. It is translated as CSVGLNTEAFF.

The genes are TRBV28 and TRBJ1-2; no definite D call. V shed 5 bases and J shed 4 bases, with 17 bases lying between them. Germline CDR1 reads MDHEN; CDR2 reads SYDVKM. The length of the CDR3 is 15 residues. The CDR3 here is CASSPRFGRIYGYTF. CDR3 in DNA: TGTGCCAGCAGTCCCCGTTTTGGGAGGATCTATGGCTACACCTTC.

This clone showed up just once. The chain recombines TRBV28 with TRBJ1-5; 12 bases align to TRBD1. Germline lookup yields CDR1 MDHEN and CDR2 SYDVKM. The V and J ends lost 6 bases and 5 bases, in that order; junction bases with no gene match: 5. The CDR3 extends over 15 amino acids. CDR3 amino acids: CASRGTGGSYQPQHF. The CDR3 coding sequence is TGTGCCAGCAGGGGGACAGGGGGCTCGTATCAGCCCCAGCATTTT.

The CDR3 DNA follows: TGTGCCAGCAGTGAAGGAGGGACAGACCAAGTGCTGTTTTTT. Protein: CASSEGGTDQVLFF. The V call is TRBV6-1, the J call TRBJ1-4, with 7 bases matching TRBD1. This CDR3 region has 14 residues. Per the germline V gene, CDR1 is MNHNS and CDR2 is SASEGT. With V trimmed by 1 base and J by 14 bases, 10 bases remained unmatched.

V usage is TRBV10-3 and J usage is TRBJ1-1, with D tentatively TRBD1 (5 bases). Between the trimmed V and J ends, which lost 11 bases and 1 base, there was a span of 8 bases. This CDR3 has 11 residues. From germline, CDR1 is ENHRY and CDR2 SYGVKD. CDR3 nucleotide sequence: TGTGCCGCCAGGGAGAACACTGAAGCTTTCTTT. Residues: CAARENTEAFF.

The V and J genes are TRBV7-9 and TRBJ1-1; 7 positions agree with TRBD1. Germline CDR1 is SEHNR and CDR2 is FQNEAQ (reference sequence). This CDR3 contains 13 residues. The V and J ends lost 4 bases and 6 bases, in that order; junction bases with no gene match: 5. CDR3 amino acids: CASSSLTGAEAFF. The CDR3 nucleotides read TGTGCCAGCAGCTCACTAACAGGGGCTGAAGCTTTCTTT.

This CDR3 reads CASSPGGYYEQYF. The CDR3 DNA reads as TGTGCCAGCAGCCCCGGGGGTTACTACGAGCAGTACTTC. V and J are TRBV5-4 and TRBJ2-7; D perhaps matches TRBD2 (6 bases). Trimming took 4 bases from V and 3 from J, leaving 11 bases between them. CDR3 length: 13 residues. Germline CDR1 is SGHNT and CDR2 is YYREEE (reference sequence).

V and J are TRBV4-2 and TRBJ1-6; tentatively, D is TRBD1 (5 bases). V lost 2 bases to trimming and J lost 7 bases, with 15 bases between them. CDR3 length: 16 amino acids. The germline V gene encodes CDR1 LGHNA and CDR2 YNFKEQ. The CDR3 region is CASSQKGGQINSPLHF. In nucleotides, the CDR3 is TGTGCCAGCAGCCAAAAAGGTGGACAAATCAATTCACCCCTCCACTTT.

CDR3 loop: CATSDPGTGGYEQYF. CDR3 nucleotides: TGTGCCACCAGTGATCCCGGGACAGGGGGCTACGAGCAGTACTTC. The V call is TRBV24-1, the J call TRBJ2-7, with 11 bases that match TRBD1. This CDR3 is 15 amino acids long. Trimming at V came to 3 bases and at J to 3 bases, leaving 3 bases not matched to a gene. Germline V gives CDR1 KGHDR, CDR2 SFDVKD.

V gene TRBV12-3 or TRBV12-4 combines with J gene TRBJ1-1; no firm D call. This CDR3 region has 11 residues. V was cut by 7 bases and J by 5 bases, with 8 bases left in between. The DNA of the CDR3 is TGTGCCAGCACCCCGGGGACTGAAGCTTTCTTT. It codes for CASTPGTEAFF.

The gene calls are TRBV6-1 and TRBJ1-1; 9 positions agree with TRBD1. Germline trimming cut 1 base from V and 7 bases from J; bases unmatched to any gene: 7. The germline V gene encodes CDR1 MNHNS and CDR2 SASEGT. The CDR3 length is 15 residues. Written as DNA, the CDR3 is TGTGCCAGCAGTGAAGGAGGGACAGGGAATAATGAAGCTTTCTTT. Protein sequence: CASSEGGTGNNEAFF.

The chain uses TRBV27 and TRBJ1-5; a possible D gene is TRBD1 (6 bases). The germline V and J ends were trimmed by 8 bases and 3 bases, with 14 bases remaining between them. This CDR3 has 14 residues. The germline CDR1 and CDR2 sequences are MNHEY and SMNVEV (reference sequence). The CDR3 DNA reads as TGTGCCAGCCGTAGCGGGGGCAACAATCAGCCCCAGCATTTT. Its protein is CASRSGGNNQPQHF.

This chain joins TRBV28 and TRBJ2-7; D might be TRBD1 (6 bases). This CDR3 has 15 amino acids. V lost 4 bases and J lost 5, with 18 bases in between. Germline V lookup: CDR1 MDHEN, CDR2 SYDVKM. The CDR3 nucleotides read TGTGCCAGCAGTTCCTCAGGGCAGGGGAGCCACGAGCAGTACTTC. Translating gives CASSSSGQGSHEQYF.

V and J are TRBV7-8 and TRBJ1-1, with 7 bases fitting TRBD1. With 1 base clipped from V and 4 bases from J, the junction kept 3 bases outside the gene matches. This CDR3 spans 14 amino acids. Germline V lookup: CDR1 SGHVS, CDR2 FQNEAQ. CDR3 amino acids: CASSLDAGGTEAFF. CDR3 coding DNA: TGTGCCAGCAGCTTAGATGCAGGGGGCACTGAAGCTTTCTTT.

The chain employs TRBV5-4 and TRBJ2-5; the D is unclear. The CDR3 is made up of 15 amino acids. CDR1 is SGHNT, CDR2 YYREEE, per germline (reference sequence). V lost 3 bases and J lost 2, with 14 bases in between. The DNA for the CDR3 is TGTGCCAGCAGCTCGTCCGGAGCTAGGCAAGAGACCCAGTACTTC. Protein: CASSSSGARQETQYF.

This clone was found once. CDR3 sequence reads: CAISEDEQPQFNYGYTF. The CDR3 DNA reads TGTGCCATCAGTGAGGACGAGCAGCCACAGTTTAACTATGGCTACACCTTC. The V and J genes are TRBV10-3 and TRBJ1-2; D is undetermined. CDR3 length: 17 residues. The V gene lost 2 bases and the J gene lost 1 base, with 17 bases spanning the gap. Germline-derived CDR1 and CDR2 are ENHRY and SYGVKD.

The chain recombines TRBV15 with TRBJ2-5; D may be TRBD2 (6 bases). CDR1 is LNHNV and CDR2 is YYDKDF in the germline V gene (reference sequence). The CDR3 spans 11 residues. V shed 6 bases and J shed 5 bases, with 7 bases lying between them. CDR3 sequence (DNA): TGTGCCACCAGGCTAGCGGAGACCCAGTACTTC. Residues: CATRLAETQYF. The variable domain in full, with the rest retrieved from reference TRBV15 and TRBJ2-5, is DAMVIQNPRYQVTQFGKPVTLSCSQTLNHNVMYWYQQKSSQAPKLLFHYYDKDFNNEADTPDNFQSRRPNTSFCFLDIRSPGLGDTAMYLCATRLAETQYFGPGTRLLVL.

The table lists this clone with a count of one. The chain is built from TRBV6-5 and TRBJ1-5, with 7 bases identical to TRBD1. Trimming at V came to 7 bases and at J to 7 bases, leaving 13 bases not matched to a gene. The CDR3 sequence is 15 residues long. Germline-derived CDR1 and CDR2 are MNHEY and SVGAGI. The CDR3 DNA sequence: TGTGCCAGCATCAGGGGGGCAGGAGGTTACCAGCCCCAGCATTTT. Translated, it gives CASIRGAGGYQPQHF.

J is TRBJ1-1 and V is TRBV2; TRBD1 matches 11 bases. V lost 6 bases and J lost 4; bases outside the gene matches: 4. The length of the CDR3 is 14 residues. Germline assignment: CDR1 SNHLY and CDR2 FYNNEI. The CDR3 nucleotides read TGTGCCAGCAGATGGACAGGGGGCCTCACTGAAGCTTTCTTT. Protein: CASRWTGGLTEAFF.

The rearrangement joins TRBV29-1 to TRBJ1-3; D possibly corresponds to TRBD1 (5 bases). This CDR3 region has 13 residues. Germline loops: CDR1 SQVTM, CDR2 ANQGSEA. The ends were cut back, 4 bases at V and 7 bases at J, with 14 bases in the middle. CDR3 residues: CSVGPGLENTIYF. In nucleotides, the CDR3 is TGCAGCGTTGGGCCAGGGCTGGAGAACACCATATATTTT.

This sequence joins TRBV24-1 and TRBJ2-3, with 9 positions matching TRBD1. J lost 7 bases, V lost 7 bases, and 5 bases had no gene match. This CDR3 comprises 13 residues. Germline assignment: CDR1 KGHDR and CDR2 SFDVKD. The CDR3 sequence is CATRDRGRNTQYF. CDR3 sequence (DNA): TGTGCCACCAGGGACAGGGGCCGGAATACGCAGTATTTT.

The chain couples TRBV7-9 to TRBJ2-7, with 7 bases lining up with TRBD2. The V gene end was trimmed by 5 bases and the J gene end by 5 bases; junction bases not matched to a gene: 6. The CDR3 totals 13 residues. Germline V CDR1 and CDR2: SEHNR, FQNEAQ (reference sequence). CDR3 nucleotide sequence: TGTGCCAGCAGCGGCGGGAGTGCAGACGAGCAGTACTTC. Amino acids: CASSGGSADEQYF.

V is TRBV28 and J is TRBJ2-1, with D unclear. Trimming shortened V by 4 bases and J by 8 bases, and 9 bases separated the two germline ends. Germline CDR1 is MDHEN and CDR2 is SYDVKM. The CDR3 contains 12 residues. The CDR3, as DNA: TGTGCCAGCAGTTCGACTCGGGATGAGCAGTTCTTC. This translates into CASSSTRDEQFF. The full variable domain, completed using reference TRBV28 and TRBJ2-1, is DVKVTQSSRYLVKRTGEKVFLECVQDMDHENMFWYRQDPGLGLRLIYFSYDVKMKEKGDIPEGYSVSREKKERFSLILESASTNQTSMYLCASSSTRDEQFFGPGTRLTVL.

The V call is TRBV27, the J call TRBJ1-1; D is unresolved. Trimming stripped 2 bases from V and 0 bases from J, with 4 bases between. Germline CDR1 reads MNHEY; CDR2 reads SMNVEV (reference sequence). The CDR3 contains 13 residues. The CDR3 here is CASSLSVNTEAFF. Written as DNA, the CDR3 is TGTGCCAGCAGTTTAAGCGTGAACACTGAAGCTTTCTTT.